This T cell receptor (beta chain) was recorded in a study of blood T cell repertoires in COVID-19 (dated by TCRdb to the early 2020s). A note on the overall study: Samples covering the acute and convalescent phases of COVID-19 were provided by collaborators in the United States, Italy and Spain. The prospective study material was composed of cDNA or gDNA derived from T cells, B-cell-depleted T cells, or PBMCs. Subjects who had been exposed to COVID-19, were actively infected with it, or had recovered from it provided the deeply sampled blood TCRbeta repertoires that made up the dataset. The repertoires were released in a freely available public database meant as a resource for research on the immune response to SARS-CoV-2. The samples were drawn from the first 160 participants of the ongoing ImmuneRACE study and from over a thousand subjects provided by 6 global collaborators. Sample metadata almost always included a de-identified subject ID, COVID-19 status, age in years and sex. HLA class I and class II types, where available, came from metadata supplied by the sample provider rather than from assay-based typing. Points the paper makes about the study in general: The amount of clinical and demographic metadata varied by source and participant and was provided uncurated.

Comments on this clone: It lacks a known antigen. Qualities for individual bases were not recorded, and no much larger clone is one base off.

TCRbeta CDR3 regions were amplified from genomic DNA using the immunoSEQ Assay, a bias-controlled multiplex PCR. The authors' analysis ran thus. The number of nucleated cells in each sample was estimated by amplification of reference gene primers within the assay. Sequence reads were collapsed and filtered to measure the absolute abundance of every unique TCRbeta CDR3 rearrangement. For each sample, productive Simpson clonality was calculated as the square root of Simpson's diversity index over productive rearrangements. Imported from immuneACCESS, the table was reduced by TCRdb to in-frame sequences with V and J called. These copies leave out some clones; in studies compared against another copy, an unresolved V gene accounts for under half, and the cause of the remainder is not known. V and J calls and clone size are those listed in that table; D and trimming were worked out from the DNA. This sample comprises 55,000 to 95,000 clones, 75% to 85% of them detected only once. The ten largest make up roughly 20% of the sample.

Each collaborating institution followed its own protocols to collect whole blood in K2EDTA tubes. For TCRbeta analysis, collaborator samples were shipped as frozen whole blood, as isolated PBMCs, or as DNA extracted from either sample type. The CDR1 and CDR2 encoded by the germline V gene are SGHTA and FQGNSA. Unmatched junction bases come to 8, with V trimmed by 5 bases and J by 5 bases. The CDR3, from cysteine to phenylalanine, totals 14 residues. Only the CDR3 portion is preserved as DNA: 42 bases, with reading frame beginning at the first base. The clonotype comes from a woman between 70 and 85 years old with acute or convalescent COVID-19. The chain is assembled from TRBV7-2 and TRBJ2-5; 7 bases in the junction line up with TRBD1. Sequencing was performed on peripheral blood. CDR3 loop: CASSGQTGLETQYF. The nucleotide sequence reads TGTGCCAGCAGCGGACAGACAGGGCTGGAGACCCAGTACTTC.